This T cell receptor beta chain was sequenced in a study of shared clonotypes between healthy human individuals. Study background: Per donor, three plates held CD4 naive cells, three held CD4 memory, two held CD8 naive and one held CD8 memory.

In the naive CD8 group, cells lacked CD45RO and were positively selected for CCR7, so terminally differentiated effector memory CD45RA+ cells were left out. Per the germline V gene, CDR1 is MGHRA and CDR2 is YSYEKL. Trimming took 4 bases from V and 2 from J; bases not matched to a gene: 12. This CDR3 comprises 17 residues. Each PCR replicate from the sorted subsets contained around 200 ng DNA, which is about 31,000 T cell genomes. Repertoires were generated with immunoSEQ multiplex PCR, while TCRdb's copy carries only in-frame clones and drops some. The sample consists of about 2.1 million clones, 85% to 95% of them appearing once.

The chain links TRBV4-1 to TRBJ2-7; TRBD1 matches at 9 bases. The source is a man aged 18 to 35 in good health. Some clones in this sample may be carry-over from other donors' samples. Source material: naive CD8+ T cells from PBMCs. The CDR3 is CASSRAHYRDRAYEQYF. The CDR3 nucleotides read TGCGCCAGCAGCCGAGCACATTACCGGGACAGGGCCTACGAGCAGTACTTC.